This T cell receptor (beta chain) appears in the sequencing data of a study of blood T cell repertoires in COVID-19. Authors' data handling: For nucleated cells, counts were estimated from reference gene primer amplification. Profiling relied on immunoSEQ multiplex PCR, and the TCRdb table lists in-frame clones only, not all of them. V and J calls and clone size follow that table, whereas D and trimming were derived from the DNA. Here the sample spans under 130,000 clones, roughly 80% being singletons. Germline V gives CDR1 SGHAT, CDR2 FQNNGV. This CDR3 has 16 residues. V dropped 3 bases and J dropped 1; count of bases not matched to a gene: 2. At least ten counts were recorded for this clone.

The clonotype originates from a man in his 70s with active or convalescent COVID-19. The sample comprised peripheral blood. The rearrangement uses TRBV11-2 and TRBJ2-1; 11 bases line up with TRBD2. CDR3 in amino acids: CASSFLAGGSYNEQFF. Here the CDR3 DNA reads TGTGCCAGCAGCTTCCTAGCGGGAGGATCCTACAATGAGCAGTTCTTC.